The 25 T cell receptor beta chains given below trace back to one sample, sequenced in a study of T cell responses to AZD1222 COVID-19 vaccine. Clones were read by immunoSEQ multiplex PCR, and TCRdb kept only the in-frame ones, dropping some. This table has 150,000 to 200,000 clones, roughly 92% appearing once. The sequencing here drew on peripheral blood, taken on day 0 of AZD1222 vaccination. These TCRs come from an adult in good health.

Notes on this clone: A read error may produce the germline difference seen at one junction end. The V and J genes are TRBV28 and TRBJ1-3; 8 bases match TRBD1. The CDR3 has 12 amino acids. CDR1 is MDHEN, CDR2 SYDVKM, per germline. In nucleotides, the CDR3 is TGTGCCAGCAGTTTACCGGCCGGGACAGGCCACTTT. This gives the protein CASSLPAGTGHF.

This clone was counted a single time. The V gene is TRBV27, the J gene TRBJ2-2; TRBD1 agrees at 9 bases. Per germline, CDR1 MNHEY and CDR2 SMNVEV (reference sequence). The CDR3 sequence is 14 residues long. V shed 6 bases, J shed 8 bases, and the junction held 7 bases outside the gene matches. The CDR3 loop is CASRTGGSLGELFF. The CDR3 DNA reads as TGTGCCAGCAGGACAGGGGGTTCCCTGGGGGAGCTGTTTTTT.

The chain combines TRBV29-1 with TRBJ2-1; 8 nucleotides agree with TRBD1. The germline gives CDR1 SQVTM, CDR2 ANQGSEA. The length of the CDR3 is 15 residues. V dropped 0 bases and J dropped 2; count of bases not matched to a gene: 3. Here the CDR3 DNA reads TGCAGCGTTGAAGATCGGACAGGGACCTACAATGAGCAGTTCTTC. Translated, it gives CSVEDRTGTYNEQFF.

This chain connects TRBV2 to TRBJ2-6; 8 nucleotides align to TRBD1. Germline CDR1 SNHLY, CDR2 FYNNEI. The CDR3 is made up of 16 amino acids. The J segment lost 5 bases and the V segment lost 5 bases, leaving 8 bases of the junction unmatched. CDR3 residues: CASSRDRPVRANVLTF. Here the CDR3 DNA reads TGTGCCAGCAGTAGGGACAGGCCTGTTCGGGCCAACGTCCTGACTTTC.

The rearrangement uses TRBV9 and TRBJ2-2; 13 bases fit TRBD2. The CDR3 is 16 residues long. Germline V lookup: CDR1 SGDLS, CDR2 YYNGEE. V was clipped by 5 bases and J by 3 bases; unmatched bases: 4. In DNA form, the CDR3 reads TGTGCCAGCAGGGGGGGACTAGCGGGATACACCGGGGAGCTGTTTTTT. It codes for CASRGGLAGYTGELFF.

The V call is TRBV29-1, the J call TRBJ1-5; no reliable D call. This CDR3 contains 17 residues. The germline V gene has CDR1 SQVTM and CDR2 ANQGSEA. The V and J ends lost 4 bases and 4 bases respectively, with 23 bases between them. The CDR3 loop reads CSVASTPRPQVNQPQHF. The CDR3 DNA follows: TGCAGCGTTGCTTCTACCCCCAGACCCCAAGTGAATCAGCCCCAGCATTTT.

The chain carries TRBV4-1 and TRBJ2-3; 7 positions agree with TRBD2. The V gene's germline CDR1 is MGHRA and CDR2 YSYEKL. The CDR3 covers 15 residues. The trim removed 4 bases at V and 3 bases at J, leaving 7 bases unmatched. CDR3 nucleotide sequence: TGCGCCAGCAGCCGCTTCGGGGAGGGGACAGATACGCAGTATTTT. Its protein is CASSRFGEGTDTQYF.

In its sample, this clone was seen once. The J gene is TRBJ2-6, the V gene TRBV4-1; the match to TRBD1 covers 7 bases. This CDR3 has 19 residues. The V segment lost 0 bases and the J segment 2 bases; nucleotides outside the gene matches: 10. Germline V gene lookup returns CDR1 MGHRA and CDR2 YSYEKL. The CDR3 DNA sequence: TGCGCCAGCAGCCAAGATCAACGAGGGGGCGCCCCTGGGGCCAACGTCCTGACTTTC. Protein: CASSQDQRGGAPGANVLTF.

This sequence joins TRBV27 and TRBJ1-5; possible D gene TRBD1, 6 bases. The CDR3 has 19 amino acids. V lost 5 bases and J lost 1, with 24 bases in between. Germline V CDR1 and CDR2: MNHEY, SMNVEV (reference sequence). CDR3 sequence: CASSLRPGQLGGSNQPQHF. In DNA, the CDR3 is TGTGCCAGCAGTCTTCGCCCGGGACAATTGGGGGGAAGCAATCAGCCCCAGCATTTT.

This sequence joins TRBV2 and TRBJ1-6; the match to TRBD1 covers 7 bases. Germline-derived CDR1 and CDR2 are SNHLY and FYNNEI. Trimming cost V 4 bases and J 8 bases; bases outside gene matches: 8. This CDR3 comprises 15 residues. For the CDR3, the DNA is TGTGCCAGCAGTGGAAGACAGGGCTTGCATTCACCCCTCCACTTT. It specifies CASSGRQGLHSPLHF.

V usage is TRBV18 and J usage is TRBJ2-7, with 10 bases fitting TRBD2. Germline CDR1 and CDR2: KGHSH and LQKENI. The CDR3 is 14 amino acids. V lost 3 bases, J lost 6 bases, and 5 bases stayed unmatched. The CDR3 sequence: CASSPLAGASEQYF. CDR3 nucleotide sequence: TGTGCCAGCTCACCGCTAGCGGGGGCCAGCGAGCAGTACTTC.

The chain carries TRBV19 and TRBJ2-7; D unclear. Germline CDR1 LNHDA, CDR2 SQIVND (reference sequence). The V end lost 3 bases, the J end lost 0 bases, and 9 bases lay between the germline ends. The CDR3 loop spans 14 amino acids. CDR3 DNA: TGTGCCAGTAGTATTCTACTTAGCTCCTACGAGCAGTACTTC. Translating gives CASSILLSSYEQYF.

The V and J genes are TRBV7-3 and TRBJ2-7; 8 nucleotides line up with TRBD1. Germline trimming cut 5 bases from V and 2 bases from J; bases unmatched to any gene: 8. CDR1 is SGHTA and CDR2 is FQGTGA in the germline V gene. The CDR3 has 15 amino acids. The CDR3 coding sequence is TGTGCCAGCAGCCACGCAGGGACAGGTCCCTACGAGCAGTACGTC. Translated, it gives CASSHAGTGPYEQYV.

J is TRBJ2-1 and V is TRBV3-1 (or the pseudogene TRBV3-2); weak D call: TRBD2 (6 bases). This CDR3 has 15 residues. Looked up from germline, CDR1 is LGHDT and CDR2 is YNNKEL (reference sequence). The V end lost 4 bases, the J end lost 2 bases, and 12 bases lay between the germline ends. This CDR3 is CASSPRDWTYNEQFF. The DNA of the CDR3 is TGTGCCAGCAGCCCCCGGGACTGGACCTACAATGAGCAGTTCTTC.

This clone was counted once. The genes are TRBV10-2 and TRBJ2-1; D possibly corresponds to TRBD2 (6 bases). V gave up 4 bases and J gave up 7 bases, with 11 bases separating them. This CDR3 comprises 13 residues. Germline-derived CDR1 and CDR2 are WSHSY and SAAADI. Written as DNA, the CDR3 is TGCGCCAGCAGTGTGAGGGGAGGAAATGAGCAGTTCTTC. Translated: CASSVRGGNEQFF.

The J gene is TRBJ1-2, the V gene TRBV5-6; D possibly corresponds to TRBD1 (5 bases). CDR3 size: 13 residues. Germline V gives CDR1 SGHDT, CDR2 YYEEEE. V lost 4 bases and J lost 2, with 9 bases in between. The DNA of the CDR3 is TGTGCCAGCAGCCCAGAGGGGAACTATGGCTACACCTTC. Translating gives CASSPEGNYGYTF.

The chain employs TRBV29-1 and TRBJ1-2; TRBD1 is a possible D gene (6 bases). CDR1 and CDR2 from the germline V gene are SQVTM and ANQGSEA. V was pared by 3 bases and J by 6 bases, with 14 bases between. CDR3 size: 13 residues. The DNA of the CDR3 is TGCAGCGTTGACCCCGGGGGGGGCGATGGCTACACCTTC. It specifies CSVDPGGGDGYTF.

This chain uses TRBV4-1 with TRBJ2-3; TRBD2 agrees at 13 bases. The CDR3 is made up of 16 amino acids. The germline gives CDR1 MGHRA, CDR2 YSYEKL. V dropped 5 bases and J dropped 3; count of bases not matched to a gene: 5. DNA for the CDR3: TGCGCCAGCAGCTCACCGGGACTAGCGGGAACAGATACGCAGTATTTT. Translated, it gives CASSSPGLAGTDTQYF.

The chain has TRBV28 and TRBJ2-7; maybe TRBD2 (5 bases). Trimming cost V 5 bases and J 4 bases, with 15 bases left between them. The length of the CDR3 is 14 residues. The germline V gene has CDR1 MDHEN and CDR2 SYDVKM. The CDR3 sequence: CASSEGSRIYEQYV. CDR3 sequence (DNA): TGTGCCAGCAGTGAGGGCTCTCGAATTTACGAGCAGTACGTC.

The CDR3 loop is CASTRGREGRRETQYF. CDR3 DNA sequence: TGTGCCAGCACCCGGGGGCGGGAGGGCCGTCGGGAGACCCAGTACTTC. This chain uses TRBV2 with TRBJ2-5; 9 bases fit TRBD2. The germline V gene encodes CDR1 SNHLY and CDR2 FYNNEI. This CDR3 is 16 amino acids long. V gave up 7 bases and J gave up 5 bases; unmatched junction bases: 14.

This chain joins TRBV27 and TRBJ2-1; 7 bases match TRBD2. The CDR3 loop spans 12 amino acids. Germline assignment: CDR1 MNHEY and CDR2 SMNVEV (reference sequence). CDR3 loop: CASAGVYNEQFF. In DNA, the CDR3 is TGTGCTTCGGCGGGGGTTTACAATGAGCAGTTCTTC.

The CDR3 coding sequence is TGTGCCAGCAGTTTATTGGGGACCGGGAACACTGAAGCTTTCTTT. This gives the protein CASSLLGTGNTEAFF. This chain connects TRBV27 to TRBJ1-1; TRBD1 is a possible D gene (5 bases). Germline V gene lookup returns CDR1 MNHEY and CDR2 SMNVEV (reference sequence). This CDR3 is 15 amino acids long. Trimming took off 1 base at V and 1 base at J, with 10 bases between the two ends.

The V call is TRBV28, the J call TRBJ2-6, with TRBD2 as a possible D gene (6 bases). CDR3 length: 16 residues. The germline V and J ends were trimmed by 6 bases and 2 bases, with 14 bases remaining between them. Germline CDR1 MDHEN, CDR2 SYDVKM. The chain's CDR3 is CASRRDLTTGANVLTF. The CDR3 region has the DNA TGTGCCAGCAGGCGGGACCTAACTACTGGGGCCAACGTCCTGACTTTC.

The J gene is TRBJ1-2, the V gene TRBV4-1, with D uncertain. Per germline, CDR1 MGHRA and CDR2 YSYEKL. CDR3 length: 17 residues. V lost 1 base, J lost 5 bases, and 20 bases lay in between. The CDR3 nucleotides read TGCGCCAGCAGCCAAGTTGACTTAGGATGGACTCGTTATGGCTACACCTTC. Its translation: CASSQVDLGWTRYGYTF.

This sequence joins TRBV2 and TRBJ2-5; D call uncertain. Germline-derived CDR1 and CDR2 are SNHLY and FYNNEI. V lost 10 bases to trimming and J lost 5 bases, with 14 bases between them. The CDR3 is 12 residues long. In DNA form, the CDR3 reads TGTGCCAACCTTCTAGAAGACGAGACCCAGTACTTC. Translating it yields CANLLEDETQYF.